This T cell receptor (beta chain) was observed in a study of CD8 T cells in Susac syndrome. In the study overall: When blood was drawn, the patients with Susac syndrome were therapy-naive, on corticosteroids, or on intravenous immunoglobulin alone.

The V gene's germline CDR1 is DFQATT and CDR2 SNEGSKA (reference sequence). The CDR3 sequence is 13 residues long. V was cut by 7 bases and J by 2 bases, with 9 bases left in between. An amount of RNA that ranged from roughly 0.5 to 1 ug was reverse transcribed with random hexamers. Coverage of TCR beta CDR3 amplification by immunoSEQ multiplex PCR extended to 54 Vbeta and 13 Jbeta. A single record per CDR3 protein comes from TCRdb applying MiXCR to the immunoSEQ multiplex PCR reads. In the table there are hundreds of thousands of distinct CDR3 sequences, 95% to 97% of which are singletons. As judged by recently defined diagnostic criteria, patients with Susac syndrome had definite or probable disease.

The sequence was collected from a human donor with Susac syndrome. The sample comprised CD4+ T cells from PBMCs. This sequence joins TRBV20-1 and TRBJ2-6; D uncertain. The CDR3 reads CSGVEAGANVLTF. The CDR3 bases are TGCAGTGGGGTGGAAGCTGGGGCCAACGTCCTGACTTTC.